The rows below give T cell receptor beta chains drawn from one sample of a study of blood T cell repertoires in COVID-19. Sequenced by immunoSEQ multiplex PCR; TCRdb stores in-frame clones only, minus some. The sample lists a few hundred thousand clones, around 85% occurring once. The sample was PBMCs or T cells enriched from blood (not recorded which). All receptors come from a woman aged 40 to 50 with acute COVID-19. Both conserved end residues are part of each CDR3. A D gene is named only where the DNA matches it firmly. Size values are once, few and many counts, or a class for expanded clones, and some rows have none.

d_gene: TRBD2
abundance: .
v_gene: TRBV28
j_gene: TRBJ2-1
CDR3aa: CASSLVGVGGGNEQFF
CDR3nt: TGTGCCAGCAGCCTCGTAGGGGTCGGGGGGGGCAATGAGCAGTTCTTC

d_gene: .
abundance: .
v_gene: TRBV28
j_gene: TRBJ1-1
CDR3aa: CASSLWATEAFF
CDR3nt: TGTGCCAGCAGTTTATGGGCCACTGAAGCTTTCTTT

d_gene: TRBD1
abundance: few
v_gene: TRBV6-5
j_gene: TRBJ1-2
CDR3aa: CASILDRAGYTF
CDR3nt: TGTGCCAGCATTCTGGACAGGGCGGGCTACACCTTC

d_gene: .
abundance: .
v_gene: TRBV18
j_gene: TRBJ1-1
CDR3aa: CASSPSLQVGTEAFF
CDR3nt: TGTGCCAGCTCACCCTCCCTACAGGTGGGAACTGAAGCTTTCTTT

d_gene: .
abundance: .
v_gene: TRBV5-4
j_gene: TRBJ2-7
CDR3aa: CASSLARGYEQYF
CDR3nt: TGTGCCAGCAGCTTGGCACGAGGCTACGAGCAGTACTTC

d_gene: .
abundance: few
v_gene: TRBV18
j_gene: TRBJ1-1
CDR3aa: CASSPRGLFGTEAFF
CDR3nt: TGTGCCAGCTCACCAAGGGGTTTGTTTGGCACTGAAGCTTTCTTT

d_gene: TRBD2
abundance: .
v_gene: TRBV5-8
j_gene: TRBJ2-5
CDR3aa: CASSLSGAAGGQETQYF
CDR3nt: TGTGCCAGCAGCTTGTCAGGGGCGGCGGGGGGTCAAGAGACCCAGTACTTC

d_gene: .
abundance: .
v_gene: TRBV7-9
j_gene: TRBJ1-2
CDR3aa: CASSFSKGSGGNYGYTF
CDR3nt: TGTGCCAGCAGCTTCTCGAAAGGCAGTGGGGGGAACTATGGCTACACCTTC

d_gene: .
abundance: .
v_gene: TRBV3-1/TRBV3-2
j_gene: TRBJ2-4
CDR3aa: CASRDGTKNIQYF
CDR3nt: TGTGCCAGCAGGGACGGGACCAAAAACATTCAGTACTTC

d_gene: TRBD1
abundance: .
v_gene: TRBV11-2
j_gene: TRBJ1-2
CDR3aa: CASSSRDRLSNYGYTF
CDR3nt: TGTGCCAGCAGCTCCCGGGACAGACTATCTAACTATGGCTACACCTTC

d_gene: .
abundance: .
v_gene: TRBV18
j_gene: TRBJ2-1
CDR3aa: CASSLTGGEQFF
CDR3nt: TGTGCCAGCTCACTCACAGGTGGTGAGCAGTTCTTC

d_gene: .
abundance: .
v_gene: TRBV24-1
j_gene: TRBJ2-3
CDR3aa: CATSDTARGPKTDTQYF
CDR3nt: TGTGCCACCAGTGATACAGCAAGGGGTCCGAAGACAGATACGCAGTATTTT

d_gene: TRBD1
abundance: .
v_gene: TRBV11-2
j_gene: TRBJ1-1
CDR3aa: CASSFQGAPEAFF
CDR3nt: TGTGCCAGCAGCTTTCAGGGGGCACCTGAAGCTTTCTTT

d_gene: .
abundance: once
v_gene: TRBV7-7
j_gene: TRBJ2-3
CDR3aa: CASSPIGSAVDTQYF
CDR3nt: TGTGCCAGCAGCCCAATCGGGAGTGCGGTAGATACGCAGTATTTT

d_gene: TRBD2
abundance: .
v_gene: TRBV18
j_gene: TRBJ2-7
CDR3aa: CASSPGLAGVTVEQYF
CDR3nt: TGTGCCAGCTCACCGGGACTAGCGGGGGTAACGGTAGAGCAGTACTTC

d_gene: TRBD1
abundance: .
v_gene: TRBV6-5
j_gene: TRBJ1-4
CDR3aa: CASRKQGGAEKLFF
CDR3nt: TGTGCCAGCAGAAAACAGGGGGGGGCGGAAAAACTGTTTTTT

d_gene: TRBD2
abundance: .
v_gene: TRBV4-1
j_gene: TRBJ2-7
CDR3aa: CASSQDTSLAGAFSSYEQYF
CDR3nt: TGCGCCAGCAGCCAAGATACGAGCCTAGCGGGAGCCTTTAGCTCCTACGAGCAGTACTTC

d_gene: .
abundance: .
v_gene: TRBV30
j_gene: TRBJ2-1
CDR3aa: CAWSKGRRGAGYNEQFF
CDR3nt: TGTGCCTGGAGTAAGGGCCGCCGGGGGGCAGGGTACAATGAGCAGTTCTTC

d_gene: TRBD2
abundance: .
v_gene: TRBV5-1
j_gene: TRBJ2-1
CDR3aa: CASSVSGRALSYNEQFF
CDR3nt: TGCGCCAGCAGCGTTAGCGGGAGGGCCTTATCCTACAATGAGCAGTTCTTC

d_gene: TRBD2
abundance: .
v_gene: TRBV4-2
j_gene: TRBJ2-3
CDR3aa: CASSQGLAGGRTDTQYF
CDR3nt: TGTGCCAGCAGCCAGGGACTAGCGGGGGGGCGCACAGATACGCAGTATTTT

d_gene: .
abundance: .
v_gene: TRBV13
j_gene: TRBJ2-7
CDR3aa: CASSFHSSYEQYF
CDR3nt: TGTGCCAGCAGCTTCCATAGCTCCTACGAGCAGTACTTC

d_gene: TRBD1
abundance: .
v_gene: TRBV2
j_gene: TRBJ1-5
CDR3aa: CASRRGPGVNQPQHF
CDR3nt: TGTGCCAGCAGAAGGGGGCCCGGAGTTAATCAGCCCCAGCATTTT

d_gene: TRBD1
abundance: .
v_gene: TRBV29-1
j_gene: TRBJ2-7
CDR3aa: CSAAPGTGNMYEQYF
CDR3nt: TGCAGCGCTGCGCCCGGGACAGGGAACATGTACGAGCAGTACTTC

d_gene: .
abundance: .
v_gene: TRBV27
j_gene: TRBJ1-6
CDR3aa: CASSLIGEDSPLHF
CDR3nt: TGTGCCAGCAGTTTAATAGGGGAGGACTCACCCCTCCACTTT

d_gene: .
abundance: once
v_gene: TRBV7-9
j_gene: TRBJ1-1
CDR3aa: CASSLRPGTSEAFF
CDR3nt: TGTGCCAGCAGCTTACGACCCGGGACTTCTGAAGCTTTCTTT

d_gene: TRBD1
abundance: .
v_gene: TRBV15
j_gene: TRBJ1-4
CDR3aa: CATSNRGTNEKLFF
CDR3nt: TGTGCCACCAGCAACAGGGGAACTAATGAAAAACTGTTTTTT

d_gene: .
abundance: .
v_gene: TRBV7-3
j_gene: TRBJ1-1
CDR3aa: CASSPREVGGSTEAFF
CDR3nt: TGTGCCAGCAGCCCACGGGAGGTAGGAGGAAGCACTGAAGCTTTCTTT

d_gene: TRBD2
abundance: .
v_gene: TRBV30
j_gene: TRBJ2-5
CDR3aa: CACKAGVGETQYF
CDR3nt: TGTGCCTGTAAAGCGGGAGTGGGAGAGACCCAGTACTTC

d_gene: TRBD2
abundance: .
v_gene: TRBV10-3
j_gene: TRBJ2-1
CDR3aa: CAISGLAGSYNEQFF
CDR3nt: TGTGCCATCAGTGGTCTAGCGGGATCCTACAATGAGCAGTTCTTC